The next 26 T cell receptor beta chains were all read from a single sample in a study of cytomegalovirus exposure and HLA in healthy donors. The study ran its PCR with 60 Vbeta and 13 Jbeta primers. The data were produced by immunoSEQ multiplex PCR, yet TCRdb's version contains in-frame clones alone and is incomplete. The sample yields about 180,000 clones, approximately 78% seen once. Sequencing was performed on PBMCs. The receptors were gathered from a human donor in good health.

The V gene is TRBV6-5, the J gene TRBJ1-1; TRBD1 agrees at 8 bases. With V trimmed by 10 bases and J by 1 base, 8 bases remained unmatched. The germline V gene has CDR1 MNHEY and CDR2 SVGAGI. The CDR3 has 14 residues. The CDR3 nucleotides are TGTGCCACCCGGGGGACAGGACGGAACACTGAAGCTTTCTTT. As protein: CATRGTGRNTEAFF.

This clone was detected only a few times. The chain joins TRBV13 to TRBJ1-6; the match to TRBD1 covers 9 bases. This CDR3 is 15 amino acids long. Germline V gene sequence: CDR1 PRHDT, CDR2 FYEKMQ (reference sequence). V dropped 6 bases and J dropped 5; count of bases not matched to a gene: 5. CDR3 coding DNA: TGTGCCAGCAGGGACGGGACAGGGAATAATTCACCCCTCCACTTT. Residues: CASRDGTGNNSPLHF. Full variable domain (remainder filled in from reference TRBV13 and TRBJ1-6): AAGVIQSPRHLIKEKRETATLKCYPIPRHDTVYWYQQGPGQDPQFLISFYEKMQSDKGSIPDRFSAQQFSDYHSELNMSSLELGDSALYFCASRDGTGNNSPLHFGNGTRLTVT.

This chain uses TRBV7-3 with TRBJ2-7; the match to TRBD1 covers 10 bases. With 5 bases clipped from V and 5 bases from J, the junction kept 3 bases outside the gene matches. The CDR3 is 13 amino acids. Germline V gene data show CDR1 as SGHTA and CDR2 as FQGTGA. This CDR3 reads CASSPTGGNEQYF. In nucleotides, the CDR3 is TGTGCCAGCAGCCCGACAGGGGGCAACGAGCAGTACTTC. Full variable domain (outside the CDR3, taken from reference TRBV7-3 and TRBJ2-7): GAGVSQTPSNKVTEKGKYVELRCDPISGHTALYWYRQSLGQGPEFLIYFQGTGAADDSGLPNDRFFAVRPEGSVSTLKIQRTERGDSAVYLCASSPTGGNEQYFGPGTRLTVT.

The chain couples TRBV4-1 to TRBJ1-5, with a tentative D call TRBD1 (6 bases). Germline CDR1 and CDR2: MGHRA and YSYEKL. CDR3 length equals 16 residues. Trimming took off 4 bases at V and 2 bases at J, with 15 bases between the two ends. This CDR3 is CASSPQGLGRNQPQHF. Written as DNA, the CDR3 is TGCGCCAGCAGCCCTCAGGGGCTTGGTCGCAATCAGCCCCAGCATTTT.

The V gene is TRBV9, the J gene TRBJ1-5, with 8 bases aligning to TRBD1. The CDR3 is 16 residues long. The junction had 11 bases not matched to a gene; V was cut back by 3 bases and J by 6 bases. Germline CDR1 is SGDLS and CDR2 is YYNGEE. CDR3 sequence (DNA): TGTGCCAGCAGCGCCGCCGGGACAGGAAGAGGTCAGCCCCAGCATTTT. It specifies CASSAAGTGRGQPQHF.

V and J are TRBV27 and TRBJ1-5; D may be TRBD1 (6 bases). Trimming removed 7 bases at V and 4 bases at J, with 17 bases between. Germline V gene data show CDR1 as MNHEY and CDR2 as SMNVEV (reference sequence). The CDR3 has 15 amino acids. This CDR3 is CASNPGTTGNQPQHF. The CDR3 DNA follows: TGTGCCAGCAACCCCGGGACAACAGGAAATCAGCCCCAGCATTTT.

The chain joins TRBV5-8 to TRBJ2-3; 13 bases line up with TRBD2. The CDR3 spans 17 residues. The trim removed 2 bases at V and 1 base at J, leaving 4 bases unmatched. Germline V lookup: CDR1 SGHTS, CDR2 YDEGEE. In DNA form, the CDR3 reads TGTGCCAGCAGCTTCGGAGGGACTAGCGGGGGCACAGATACGCAGTATTTT. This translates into CASSFGGTSGGTDTQYF. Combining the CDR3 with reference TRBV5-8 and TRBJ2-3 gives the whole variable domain EAGVTQSPTHLIKTRGQQATLRCSPISGHTSVYWYQQALGLGLQFLLWYDEGEERNRGNFPPRFSGRQFPNYSSELNVNALELEDSALYLCASSFGGTSGGTDTQYFGPGTRLTVL.

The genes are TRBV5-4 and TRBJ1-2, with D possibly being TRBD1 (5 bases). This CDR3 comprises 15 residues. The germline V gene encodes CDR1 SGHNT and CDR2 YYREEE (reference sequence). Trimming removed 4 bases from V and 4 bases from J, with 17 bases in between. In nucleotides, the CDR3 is TGTGCCAGCAGCCCGGGACTATCCCTTTTCTATGGCTACACCTTC. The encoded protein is CASSPGLSLFYGYTF.

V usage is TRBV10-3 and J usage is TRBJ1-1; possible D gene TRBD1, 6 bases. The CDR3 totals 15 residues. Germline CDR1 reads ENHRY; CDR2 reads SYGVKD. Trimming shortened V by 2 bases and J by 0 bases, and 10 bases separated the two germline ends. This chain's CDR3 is CAISEQTGVNTEAFF. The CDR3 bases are TGTGCCATCAGTGAGCAGACAGGAGTGAACACTGAAGCTTTCTTT.

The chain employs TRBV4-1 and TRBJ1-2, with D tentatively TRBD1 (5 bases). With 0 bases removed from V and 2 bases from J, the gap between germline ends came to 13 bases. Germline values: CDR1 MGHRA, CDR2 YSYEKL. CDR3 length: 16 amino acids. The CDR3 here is CASSQDFREGNYGYTF. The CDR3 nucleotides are TGCGCCAGCAGCCAAGACTTCAGGGAAGGGAACTATGGCTACACCTTC.

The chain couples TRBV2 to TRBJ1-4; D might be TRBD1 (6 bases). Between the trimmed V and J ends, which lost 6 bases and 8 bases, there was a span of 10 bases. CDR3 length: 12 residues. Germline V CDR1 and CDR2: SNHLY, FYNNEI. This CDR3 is CASRQGGEKLFF. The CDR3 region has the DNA TGTGCCAGCAGACAGGGTGGGGAAAAACTGTTTTTT. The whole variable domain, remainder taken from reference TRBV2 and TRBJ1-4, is EPEVTQTPSHQVTQMGQEVILRCVPISNHLYFYWYRQILGQKVEFLVSFYNNEISEKSEIFDDQFSVERPDGSNFTLKIRSTKLEDSAMYFCASRQGGEKLFFGSGTQLSVL.

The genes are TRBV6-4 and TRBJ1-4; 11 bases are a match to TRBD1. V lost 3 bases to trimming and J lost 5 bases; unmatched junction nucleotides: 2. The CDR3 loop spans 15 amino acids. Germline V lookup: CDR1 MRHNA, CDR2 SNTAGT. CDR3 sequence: CASSDGTGGNEKLFF. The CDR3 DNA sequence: TGTGCCAGCAGTGATGGGACAGGGGGGAATGAAAAACTGTTTTTT.

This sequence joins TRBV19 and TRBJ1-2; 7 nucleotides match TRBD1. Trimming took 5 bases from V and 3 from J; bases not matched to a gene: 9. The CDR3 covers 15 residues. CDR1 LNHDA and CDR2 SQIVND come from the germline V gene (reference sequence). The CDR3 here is CASSFDRAGHYGYTF. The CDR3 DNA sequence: TGTGCCAGTAGTTTTGACAGGGCCGGGCACTATGGCTACACCTTC.

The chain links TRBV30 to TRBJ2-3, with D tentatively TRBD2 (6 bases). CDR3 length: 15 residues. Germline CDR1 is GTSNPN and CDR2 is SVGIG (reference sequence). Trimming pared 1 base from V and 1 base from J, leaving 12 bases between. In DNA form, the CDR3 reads TGTGCCTGGAGTGGGGCGGGGATCGGCACAGATACGCAGTATTTT. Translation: CAWSGAGIGTDTQYF. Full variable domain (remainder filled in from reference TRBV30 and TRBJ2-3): SQTIHQWPATLVQPVGSPLSLECTVEGTSNPNLYWYRQAAGRGLQLLFYSVGIGQISSEVPQNLSASRPQDRQFILSSKKLLLSDSGFYLCAWSGAGIGTDTQYFGPGTRLTVL.

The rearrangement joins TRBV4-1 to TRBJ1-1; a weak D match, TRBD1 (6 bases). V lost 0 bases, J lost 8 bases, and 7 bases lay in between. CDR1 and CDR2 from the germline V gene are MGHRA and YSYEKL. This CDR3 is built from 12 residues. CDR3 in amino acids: CASSQDGQEAFF. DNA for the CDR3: TGCGCCAGCAGCCAAGATGGACAGGAAGCTTTCTTT.

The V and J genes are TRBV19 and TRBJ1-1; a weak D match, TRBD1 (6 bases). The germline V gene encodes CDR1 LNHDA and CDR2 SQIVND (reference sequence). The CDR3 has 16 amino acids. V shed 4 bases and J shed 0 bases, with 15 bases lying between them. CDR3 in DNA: TGTGCCAGTAGTACGACAGGAAAAGAGCTGAACACTGAAGCTTTCTTT. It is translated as CASSTTGKELNTEAFF.

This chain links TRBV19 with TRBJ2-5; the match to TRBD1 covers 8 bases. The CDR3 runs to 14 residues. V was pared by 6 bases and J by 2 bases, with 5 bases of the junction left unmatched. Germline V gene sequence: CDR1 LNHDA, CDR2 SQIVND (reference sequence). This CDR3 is CASSSTGVQETQYF. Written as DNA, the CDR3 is TGTGCCAGTAGCTCGACAGGGGTTCAAGAGACCCAGTACTTC.

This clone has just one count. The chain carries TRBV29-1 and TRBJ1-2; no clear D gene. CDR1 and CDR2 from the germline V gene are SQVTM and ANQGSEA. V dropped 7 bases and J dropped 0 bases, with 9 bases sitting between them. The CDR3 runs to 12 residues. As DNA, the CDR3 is TGCAGCGCCTTGGGCACTAACTATGGCTACACCTTC. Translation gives CSALGTNYGYTF.

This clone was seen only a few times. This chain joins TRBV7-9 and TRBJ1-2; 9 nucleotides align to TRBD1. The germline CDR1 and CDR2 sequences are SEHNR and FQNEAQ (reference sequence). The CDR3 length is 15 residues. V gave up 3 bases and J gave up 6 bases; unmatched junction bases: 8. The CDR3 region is CASSLGPGTGHGYTF. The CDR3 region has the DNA TGTGCCAGCAGCTTGGGACCCGGGACAGGGCATGGCTACACCTTC.

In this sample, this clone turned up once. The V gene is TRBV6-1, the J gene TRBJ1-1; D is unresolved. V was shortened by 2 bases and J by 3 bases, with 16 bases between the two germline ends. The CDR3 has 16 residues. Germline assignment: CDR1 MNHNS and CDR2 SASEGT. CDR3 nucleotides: TGTGCCAGCAGTGAATTTGTGGGTCCCGGAGACACTGAAGCTTTCTTT. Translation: CASSEFVGPGDTEAFF.

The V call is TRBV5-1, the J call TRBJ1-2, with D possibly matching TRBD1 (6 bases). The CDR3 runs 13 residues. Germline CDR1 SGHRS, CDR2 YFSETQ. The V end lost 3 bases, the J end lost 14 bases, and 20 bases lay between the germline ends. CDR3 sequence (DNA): TGCGCCAGCAGCTCGACGGTCGGACAGATCTTTACCTTC. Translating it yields CASSSTVGQIFTF. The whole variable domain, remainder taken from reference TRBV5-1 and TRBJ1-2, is KAGVTQTPRYLIKTRGQQVTLSCSPISGHRSVSWYQQTPGQGLQFLFEYFSETQRNKGNFPGRFSGRQFSNSRSEMNVSTLELGDSALYLCASSSTVGQIFTFGSGTRLTVV.

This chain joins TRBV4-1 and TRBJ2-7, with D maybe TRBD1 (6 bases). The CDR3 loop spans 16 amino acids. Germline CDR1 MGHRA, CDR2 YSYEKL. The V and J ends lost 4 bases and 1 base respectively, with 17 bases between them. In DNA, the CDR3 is TGCGCCAGCAGCCCTTTTATGACAGGAGCGTCCTACGAGCAGTACTTC. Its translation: CASSPFMTGASYEQYF.

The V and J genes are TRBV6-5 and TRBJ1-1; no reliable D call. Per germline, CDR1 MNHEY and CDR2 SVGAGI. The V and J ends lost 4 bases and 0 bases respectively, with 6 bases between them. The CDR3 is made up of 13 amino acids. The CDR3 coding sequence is TGTGCCAGCAGTTCTATCATGAACACTGAAGCTTTCTTT. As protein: CASSSIMNTEAFF.

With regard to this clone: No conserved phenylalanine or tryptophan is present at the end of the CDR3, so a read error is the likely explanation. In DNA form, the CDR3 reads TGTGCCAGCAGCTTGGCGCTGCGGGGCTACACCCTC. Translation: CASSLALRGYTL. This chain connects TRBV5-6 to TRBJ1-2; D gene ambiguous. Germline V gene lookup returns CDR1 SGHDT and CDR2 YYEEEE. V lost 0 bases and J 8 bases, leaving 8 bases between the germline ends. The CDR3 covers 12 residues.

The CDR3 is CASSIGGTPGDSPLHF. The CDR3 nucleotides are TGTGCCAGTAGTATCGGGGGAACCCCTGGGGATTCACCCCTCCACTTT. This rearrangement joins TRBV19 to TRBJ1-6, with a possible D match to TRBD1 (5 bases). Germline assignment: CDR1 LNHDA and CDR2 SQIVND (reference sequence). CDR3 size: 16 residues. The V end lost 3 bases, the J end lost 8 bases, and 17 bases lay between the germline ends.

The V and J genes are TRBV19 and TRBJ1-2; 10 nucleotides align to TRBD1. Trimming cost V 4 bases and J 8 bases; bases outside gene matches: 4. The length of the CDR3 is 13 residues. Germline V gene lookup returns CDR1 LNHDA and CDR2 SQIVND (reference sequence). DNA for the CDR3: TGTGCCAGTAGTACCTCGACAGGGGGCGGCTACACCTTC. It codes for CASSTSTGGGYTF.